The source of this T cell receptor (beta chain) is a study of cytomegalovirus exposure and HLA in healthy donors. This CDR3 has 14 residues. Trimming removed 4 bases from V and 5 bases from J, with 13 bases in between. The V gene's germline CDR1 is SGHRS and CDR2 YFSETQ. Broader study findings: Usually a TCR sequence was rare, but some public TCRs were found in many donors.

A note on this clone: The antigen remains unidentified.

Some clones are missing from TCRdb's copy, which holds only in-frame ones; the method was immunoSEQ multiplex PCR. The top ten hold around 3.4% of the sample, which has roughly 130,000 clones, roughly nine tenths seen once. The sequencing input was PBMCs. This sequence joins TRBV5-1 and TRBJ1-3, with D possibly being TRBD1 (6 bases). The receptor comes from a man younger than 45 in good health and CMV-seronegative. The CDR3 sequence is CASSEQGDRNTIYF. In nucleotides, the CDR3 is TGCGCCAGCAGCGAACAGGGCGACCGAAACACCATATATTTT.